The following is a TCR beta chain sequence with its context. The antigen remains undetermined. This entry belongs to a study of cytomegalovirus exposure and HLA in healthy donors. Trimming took off 1 base at V and 2 bases at J, with 11 bases between the two ends. This CDR3 is 15 amino acids long. Germline CDR1 reads MGHRA; CDR2 reads YSYEKL. Clones were read by immunoSEQ multiplex PCR, and TCRdb kept only the in-frame ones, dropping some. Of roughly 70,000 clones listed, 94% are singletons. Overall study findings and caveats: It was found in a later analysis that first-cohort TCR clusters tended to co-occur in the 100 to 150 validation repertoires. High specificity and sensitivity for cytomegalovirus status were reported for the classifier. In vitro checks showed that a few CMV-associated chains really do target CMV antigens.

The sample taken for sequencing was PBMCs. The sequence came from a man aged 18 to 35 in good health and CMV-seropositive. The chain combines TRBV4-1 with TRBJ2-5; a weak D match, TRBD1 (6 bases). CDR3 residues: CASSQVKGDQETQYF. CDR3 nucleotides: TGCGCCAGCAGCCAAGTAAAGGGGGATCAAGAGACCCAGTACTTC.